The 4 T cell receptor beta chains given below trace back to one sample, sequenced in a study of CD8+ T cells in alopecia areata. RNA was isolated and reverse transcribed to cDNA, the sequencing template. Measured with immunoSEQ multiplex PCR; TCRdb has only the in-frame clones, and not every one. The sample has about 130,000 clones; roughly 58% are singletons. This specimen consisted of CD4+ T cells sorted from blood, obtained at week 0. Receptor source: a human donor with alopecia areata.

The genes are TRBV7-8 and TRBJ2-7; D unclear. The CDR3 has 14 residues. CDR1 is SGHVS, CDR2 FQNEAQ, per germline. Trimming removed 1 base at V and 0 bases at J, with 7 bases between. The chain's CDR3 is CASSLVAASYEQYF. In DNA, the CDR3 is TGTGCCAGCAGCTTAGTGGCAGCCTCCTACGAGCAGTACTTC. The variable domain in full, completed from reference TRBV7-8 and TRBJ2-7, reads GAGVSQSPRYKVAKRGQDVALRCDPISGHVSLFWYQQALGQGPEFLTYFQNEAQLDKSGLPSDRFFAERPEGSVSTLKIQRTQQEDSAVYLCASSLVAASYEQYFGPGTRLTVT.

Comments on this clone: At one end, the junction sequence differs from germline, possibly due to a read error. The chain uses TRBV7-2 and TRBJ2-7; 10 bases are shared with TRBD2. This CDR3 contains 15 residues. Germline CDR1 SGHTA, CDR2 FQGNSA. The DNA for the CDR3 is TGTGCCAGCAGCTCTAGCGGGGGAGGGTCCTTCGAGCAGTACTTC. Translation: CASSSSGGGSFEQYF.

This chain joins TRBV5-1 and TRBJ2-1; perhaps TRBD1 as D (6 bases). The CDR3 is 12 amino acids. V lost 4 bases, J lost 9 bases, and 11 bases lay in between. Looked up from germline, CDR1 is SGHRS and CDR2 is YFSETQ. CDR3 region: CASSLGAGEQFF. The CDR3 DNA reads as TGCGCCAGCAGCCTGGGGGCGGGTGAGCAGTTCTTC.

The V gene is TRBV15, the J gene TRBJ1-2; D is ambiguous. CDR1 and CDR2 from the germline V gene are LNHNV and YYDKDF (reference sequence). The CDR3 extends over 15 amino acids. Trimming took 0 bases from V and 3 from J, leaving 11 bases between them. The CDR3 DNA sequence: TGTGCCACCAGCAGAGAGGCGAGACGGGACTATGGCTACACCTTC. This sequence encodes CATSREARRDYGYTF.